This TCR beta chain was documented in a study of T cell responses to AZD1222 COVID-19 vaccine. Findings and limits, study-wide: Just five or six AZD1222 recipients tested seropositive at baseline. Increases in Spike-specific TCR breadth and depth were seen after two AZD1222 doses. The donor cohort was predominantly white British with a female majority, and clonal diversity may have been underestimated.

Clones were read by immunoSEQ multiplex PCR, and TCRdb kept only the in-frame ones, dropping some. The sample lists 95,000 to 100,000 clones, more than 70% occurring once. With respect to this clone: Antigen: not known.

The CDR3 has 14 residues. Germline V gives CDR1 LNHDA, CDR2 SQIVND (reference sequence). The V gene lost 6 bases and the J gene lost 1 base, with 12 bases spanning the gap. The material sequenced was peripheral blood, taken 28 days after the second AZD1222 dose. The V gene is TRBV19, the J gene TRBJ2-5; D may be TRBD2 (6 bases). The sequence was collected from an adult who received the AZD1222 COVID-19 vaccine. In nucleotides, the CDR3 is TGTGCCAGTAGCCGTATGGGAGGCCAAGAGACCCAGTACTTC. This gives the protein CASSRMGGQETQYF. The full variable domain, its missing parts supplied by reference TRBV19 and TRBJ2-5, is DGGITQSPKYLFRKEGQNVTLSCEQNLNHDAMYWYRQDPGQGLRLIYYSQIVNDFQKGDIAEGYSVSREKKESFPLTVTSAQKNPTAFYLCASSRMGGQETQYFGPGTRLLVL.